A selection of T cell receptor beta chains follows, all from one sample in a study of technical replicates of blood from a few donors. Generated by immunoSEQ multiplex PCR, the TCRdb table keeps only in-frame clones and is missing some. The sample includes roughly 90,000 clones, 94% of them seen just once. What was sequenced was T cells isolated from PBMCs. The receptors shown here come from a human donor in good health. The CDR3 runs from the conserved cysteine through the conserved F or W. The D gene is left open where the match is weak. The size entry is marked missing in some rows and otherwise reads once, few, many or a size class.

d_call j_call v_call clone_size cdr3_nt cdr3_aa
TRBD2 TRBJ2-1 TRBV5-6 . TGTGCCAGCAGACCCGGACTAGCGGCTTACAATGAGCAGTTCTTC CASRPGLAAYNEQFF
. TRBJ2-3 TRBV27 . TGTGCCAGCAGAAGGTGGGAGGGCACAGATACGCAGTATTTT CASRRWEGTDTQYF
TRBD2 TRBJ2-5 TRBV11-2 . TGTGCCAGCAGCTTACAAACACGGACTAGCGGGCGGGAGACCCAGTACTTC CASSLQTRTSGRETQYF
TRBD1 TRBJ2-5 TRBV2 . TGTGCCAGCAGCCGGGACAGGGAAGAGACCCAGTACTTC CASSRDREETQYF
. TRBJ2-1 TRBV28 . TGTGCCAGCAGTCCCCTATGGGCGGGAAGCTCCTACAATGAGCAGTTCTTC CASSPLWAGSSYNEQFF
TRBD2 TRBJ2-7 TRBV9 many TGTGCCAGCAGCCCACTCAGCACCGGGACTAGCACCTTCGAGCAGTACTTC CASSPLSTGTSTFEQYF
. TRBJ1-1 TRBV14 . TGTGCCAGCAGCCCACACCAGAACACTGAAGCTTTCTTT CASSPHQNTEAFF
TRBD1 TRBJ2-2 TRBV7-9 . TGTGCCAGCAGCCCAGGGGGGAACACCGGGGAGCTGTTTTTT CASSPGGNTGELFF
TRBD2 TRBJ2-2 TRBV29-1 . TGCAGCGTGCGTCTCATAAGGGCCGGGACTAGCGGGGCGAACACCGGGGAGCTGTTTTTT CSVRLIRAGTSGANTGELFF
. TRBJ1-2 TRBV5-4 . TGTGCCAGCAGCTTTATAGGGGGAGACGGCGACACCTTC CASSFIGGDGDTF
. TRBJ2-4 TRBV10-2 . TGCGCCAGCAGTCTAGAAGAAAACATTCAGTACTTC CASSLEENIQYF
TRBD2 TRBJ2-3 TRBV10-1 . TGCGCCAGCAGTGAGGGACTAGCCCGAGATACGCAGTATTTT CASSEGLARDTQYF
. TRBJ1-2 TRBV30 . TGTGCCTGGAGACTGACAGACCTATATGGCTACACCTTC CAWRLTDLYGYTF
TRBD2 TRBJ2-1 TRBV27 . TGTGCCAGCAGTTCCCTTCTAGCGGGACTCTCCTACAATGAGCAGTTCTTC CASSSLLAGLSYNEQFF
TRBD1 TRBJ1-1 TRBV9 . TGTGCCAGCAGCGTAGGAGCAGGGGGTCACACTGAAGCTTTCTTT CASSVGAGGHTEAFF
TRBD1 TRBJ2-7 TRBV4-1 . TGCGCCAGCAGCCAAGAAAGGTTGGGACAGGGCTACGAGCAGTACTTC CASSQERLGQGYEQYF
. TRBJ1-5 TRBV30 . TGTGCCTGGTCGCAGGGGCTGGGGAGCAATCAGCCCCAGCATTTT CAWSQGLGSNQPQHF
. TRBJ1-4 TRBV7-3 once TGTGCCAGCAGCCCTGGTCTTGGTGGGCCTAATGAAAAACTGTTTTTT CASSPGLGGPNEKLFF
. TRBJ2-2 TRBV18 . TGTGCCAGCTCACCGGGCGCAGGGACCGGGGAGCTGTTTTTT CASSPGAGTGELFF
. TRBJ2-5 TRBV7-7 . TGTGCCAGCAGCTTAACAGGGAGCGAGACCCAGTACTTC CASSLTGSETQYF
. TRBJ1-2 TRBV7-9 . TGTGCCAGCAGCACAGGATACACCTTC CASSTGYTF
. TRBJ1-5 TRBV10-3 . TGTGCCATCAGTGAACAGACAGGTTGGAACAATCAGCCCCAGCATTTT CAISEQTGWNNQPQHF
TRBD2 TRBJ2-2 TRBV5-1 . TGCGCCAGCAGCTTGGGGACTAGCGGGGGCGTAACAGGGGAGCTGTTTTTT CASSLGTSGGVTGELFF
. TRBJ2-1 TRBV7-9 once TGTGCCAGCAGCTATCGACAGGAATACAATGAGCAGTTCTTC CASSYRQEYNEQFF
. TRBJ1-1 TRBV11-3 . TGTGCCAGCAGCGCTAAAGGACAGAAAGCTTTCTTT CASSAKGQKAFF
. TRBJ1-1 TRBV19 . TGTGCCAGTACTGAAACGGGACACCAGAACACTGAAGCTTTCTTT CASTETGHQNTEAFF
. TRBJ1-5 TRBV30 . TGTGCCTGGAGAGGTAGCGGAGGGACCACACAGCCCCAGCATTTT CAWRGSGGTTQPQHF
. TRBJ2-1 TRBV5-1 . TGCGCCAGCAGTCCTAGCTCCTACAATGAGCAGTTCTTC CASSPSSYNEQFF
TRBD1 TRBJ1-1 TRBV14 . TGTGCCAGCAGCCAAGTTGGGACAGGGGTTACTGAAGCTTTCTTT CASSQVGTGVTEAFF
. TRBJ1-1 TRBV2 . TGTGCCAGCAGTGGAGCTCTTCCGAACACTGAAGCTTTCTTT CASSGALPNTEAFF
TRBD1 TRBJ2-3 TRBV29-1 . TGCAGCGTTAGGGACAGGGGCATACAAGATACGCAGTATTTT CSVRDRGIQDTQYF
. TRBJ1-4 TRBV2 . TGTGCCAGCAGGGCAGGGAATACCAATGAAAAACTGTTTTTT CASRAGNTNEKLFF
. TRBJ1-5 TRBV11-2 . TGTGCCAGCAGCTGGGGGACTCCAGGGTCTAATCAGCCCCAGCATTTT CASSWGTPGSNQPQHF
. TRBJ2-3 TRBV28 . TGTGCCAGCAGCCCCCTATGGGATACGCAGTATTTT CASSPLWDTQYF
. TRBJ2-2 TRBV7-3 . TGTGCCAGCAGCCCCCAGGGGTCCAACACCGGGGAGCTGTTTTTT CASSPQGSNTGELFF
TRBD2 TRBJ2-5 TRBV10-3 . TGTGCCATCAGTGAGAGCGGGAGCCTCCGTGAGACCCAGTACTTC CAISESGSLRETQYF